Shown below are 15 T cell receptor beta chains from a single sample sequenced in a study of identical twins. One entry per CDR3 protein, called by TCRdb with MiXCR from the 5' RACE reads. The sample carries roughly 690,000 distinct CDR3 sequences, 21% recorded once. The data also belong to a second study, concerning T cells expressing NK-cell markers.

Material for sequencing was PBMCs. The origin of the receptors is a woman aged 18-35 years in good health.

The chain links TRBV10-3 to TRBJ2-5; 9 bases line up with TRBD2. CDR1 and CDR2 (germline): ENHRY, SYGVKD. The CDR3 extends over 15 amino acids. Trimming cost V 2 bases and J 6 bases; bases outside gene matches: 7. The CDR3 here is CAISEKGAGGQTQYF. The CDR3 DNA sequence: TGTGCCATCAGTGAGAAAGGAGCGGGAGGACAGACCCAGTACTTC.

This clonotype appeared a few times. CDR3 nucleotides: TGCAGTGCTAGCGGGCCTTACGATGAGCAGTTCTTC. It is translated as CSASGPYDEQFF. The chain joins TRBV20-1 to TRBJ2-1; D is undetermined. The CDR3 has 12 amino acids. CDR1 and CDR2 (germline): DFQATT, SNEGSKA (reference sequence). The V gene lost 3 bases and the J gene lost 8 bases, with 11 bases spanning the gap.

This chain uses TRBV18 with TRBJ2-1; D possibly corresponds to TRBD2 (6 bases). In germline, CDR1 is KGHSH, CDR2 LQKENI. V shed 2 bases and J shed 2 bases, with 10 bases lying between them. CDR3 size: 15 residues. CDR3 DNA sequence: TGTGCCAGCTCACCAGCCAGGGAGGCCTACAATGAGCAGTTCTTC. It encodes CASSPAREAYNEQFF.

Ten or more counts support this clonotype. The chain couples TRBV25-1 to TRBJ2-5, with 8 bases that match TRBD2. This CDR3 spans 15 amino acids. V lost 3 bases and J lost 2; bases outside the gene matches: 5. Germline CDR1 is MGHDK and CDR2 is SYGVNS. CDR3 nucleotides: TGTGCCAGCAGTGAGGTACTAGCGGTTCAAGAGACCCAGTACTTC. Protein product: CASSEVLAVQETQYF.

This clonotype was picked up many times. This chain connects TRBV20-1 to TRBJ2-1, with a tentative D call TRBD1 (6 bases). The V gene lost 5 bases and the J gene lost 4 bases, with 15 bases spanning the gap. The CDR3 is 14 amino acids. CDR1 and CDR2 from the germline V gene are DFQATT and SNEGSKA (reference sequence). The CDR3 coding sequence is TGCAGTGCTCCAGGGGTGGGGAAGTACAATGAGCAGTTCTTC. Its protein product is CSAPGVGKYNEQFF.

The chain is built from TRBV27 and TRBJ1-1; 9 bases match TRBD1. The V gene end was trimmed by 5 bases and the J gene end by 4 bases; junction bases not matched to a gene: 11. Germline CDR1 is MNHEY and CDR2 is SMNVEV (reference sequence). The CDR3 contains 16 residues. CDR3 residues: CASSPRDRVGITEAFF. In DNA form, the CDR3 reads TGTGCCAGCAGTCCCCGGGACAGGGTGGGAATCACTGAAGCTTTCTTT.

The rearrangement joins TRBV20-1 to TRBJ1-1; possibly TRBD1 for D (6 bases). This CDR3 is 11 amino acids long. CDR1 and CDR2 from the germline V gene are DFQATT and SNEGSKA (reference sequence). Trimming cost V 1 base and J 11 bases, with 11 bases left between them. The chain's CDR3 is CSARGQGIAFF. The CDR3 coding sequence is TGCAGTGCTAGAGGTCAGGGGATCGCTTTCTTT.

This clonotype was detected a few times. The rearrangement uses TRBV5-1 and TRBJ2-1; 12 positions match TRBD1. The CDR3 has 14 amino acids. Germline CDR1 reads SGHRS; CDR2 reads YFSETQ. V gave up 7 bases and J gave up 10 bases; unmatched junction bases: 9. CDR3 coding DNA: TGCGCCAGCTCCCGGGACAGGGGGCTTAGGGAGCAGTTCTTC. Protein product: CASSRDRGLREQFF.

The chain couples TRBV20-1 to TRBJ1-5, with D uncertain. Germline-derived CDR1 and CDR2 are DFQATT and SNEGSKA (reference sequence). CDR3 length: 14 residues. V was trimmed by 3 bases and J by 0 bases, leaving 9 bases between them. The CDR3, as DNA: TGCAGTGCTAGTTACGGATATAGCAATCAGCCCCAGCATTTT. Protein sequence: CSASYGYSNQPQHF.

This clonotype was picked up many times. CDR3 protein: CASTQIRGVNYGYTF. CDR3 DNA sequence: TGTGCCAGCACCCAAATCCGGGGAGTTAACTATGGCTACACCTTC. The chain uses TRBV11-2 and TRBJ1-2; the D is unclear. There are 15 residues in the CDR3. The ends were cut back, 7 bases at V and 1 base at J, with 16 bases in the middle. Germline V gene lookup returns CDR1 SGHAT and CDR2 FQNNGV.

The chain is built from TRBV29-1 and TRBJ2-3, with D perhaps given as TRBD1 or TRBD2 (7 bases each). Germline V gene sequence: CDR1 SQVTM, CDR2 ANQGSEA. The germline V and J ends were trimmed by 6 bases and 6 bases, with 19 bases remaining between them. This CDR3 comprises 14 residues. The CDR3 reads CSVGRQGGRDTQYF. DNA of the CDR3: TGCAGCGTAGGTCGTCAGGGGGGGCGGGATACGCAGTATTTT.

This clonotype was picked up a small number of times. This rearrangement joins TRBV6-4 to TRBJ2-3; 7 nucleotides agree with TRBD2. The CDR3 length is 14 residues. With 3 bases clipped from V and 4 bases from J, the junction kept 4 bases outside the gene matches. The germline CDR1 and CDR2 sequences are MRHNA and SNTAGT. CDR3 sequence reads: CASSEAGESDTQYF. The CDR3 nucleotides are TGTGCCAGCAGTGAGGCGGGAGAGTCAGATACGCAGTATTTT.

This clonotype appeared a few times. This chain joins TRBV20-1 and TRBJ2-7, with 7 bases lining up with TRBD2. Germline V CDR1 and CDR2: DFQATT, SNEGSKA (reference sequence). The CDR3 totals 14 residues. The V and J ends lost 6 bases and 2 bases, in that order; junction bases with no gene match: 10. The CDR3 protein is CSARALAEAYEQYF. The CDR3 bases are TGCAGTGCCCGAGCGCTAGCGGAGGCCTACGAGCAGTACTTC.

This chain connects TRBV12-3 or TRBV12-4 to TRBJ1-2; TRBD1 agrees at 11 bases. V trimming: 6 bases; J trimming: 0 bases; junction bases outside the gene matches: 9. The CDR3 is made up of 17 amino acids. The CDR3, as DNA: TGTGCCAGCAGCCGTGTGGGACAGGGGGTTACTAACTATGGCTACACCTTC. Translating gives CASSRVGQGVTNYGYTF.

J is TRBJ1-3 and V is TRBV7-2, with TRBD1 as a possible D gene (6 bases). The CDR3 contains 16 residues. Germline V gives CDR1 SGHTA, CDR2 FQGNSA. Trimming shortened V by 1 base and J by 4 bases, and 14 bases separated the two germline ends. The CDR3 loop reads CASSLVTGGRGNTIYF. The CDR3 DNA reads TGTGCCAGCAGCTTAGTAACCGGGGGCAGGGGAAACACCATATATTTT.